Below, one T cell receptor (beta chain) is given with its context. Its cognate antigen has yet to be identified. Base quality data are lacking; no much larger clone is found one base away. This sample is part of a study of patients and donors after allogeneic stem cell transplantation (dated by TCRdb to the early 2020s). Library preparation was by RT-PCR. TCRdb records NextSeq 550 as the sequencer. The public reads were reprocessed in TCRdb via fastp at Q25 and MiXCR, keeping in-frame beta chains. All rows with the same CDR3 protein become a single entry with the most common DNA and genes. For this sample there are over 350,000 distinct CDR3 sequences; approximately 16% appear just once. Around 6.8% of the sample belongs to the ten largest clones. In the germline V gene, CDR1 corresponds to SGHDT and CDR2 to YYEEEE. V is reduced by 0 bases and J by 0 bases, leaving a spacing of 12 bases between them. Counted from cysteine to phenylalanine, this CDR3 has 16 amino acids. Only the CDR3 region is kept as DNA, spanning 48 bases read in frame from base 1.

This TCR came from a human donor who was either an allogeneic HSCT recipient or a stem cell or donor lymphocyte infusion donor (not recorded which). It is not recorded whose cells these are; they may come from a transplant donor. The sequencing sample was made of blood, either unsorted or a sorted T cell fraction (not recorded which). The chain is made from TRBV5-6 and TRBJ1-1; the D gene cannot be named for sure. The CDR3 corresponds to CASSLDGVGLNTEAFF. The DNA is as follows: TGTGCCAGCAGCTTGGATGGGGTAGGGTTGAACACTGAAGCTTTCTTT.